This T cell receptor beta chain comes out of a study of response to subunit inactivated influenza vaccine. TCRdb independently ran MiXCR on the RT-PCR reads; one entry per CDR3 protein. The sample consists of under 500,000 distinct CDR3 sequences, 9.5% to 13% of them appearing once. The CDR3 runs to 18 residues. The junction had 16 bases not matched to a gene; V was cut back by 7 bases and J by 0 bases. CDR1 is MDHEN, CDR2 SYDVKM, per germline. The J gene is TRBJ2-7, the V gene TRBV28; 9 bases agree with TRBD1. The sequence came from a man aged 45-65 years who received an inactivated influenza vaccine. The input for sequencing was PBMCs from blood, taken roughly 46 days after vaccination. CDR3 bases: TGTGCCAGCAAAGTGACAGGGGGAGCCTCTTCATACTCCTACGAGCAGTACTTC. This gives the protein CASKVTGGASSYSYEQYF.